The subject of this entry is one TCR beta chain. The germline CDR1 and CDR2 sequences are SNHLY and FYNNEI. The CDR3 totals 15 residues. V dropped 6 bases and J dropped 1 base, with 15 bases sitting between them. This specimen comes from a study of shared clonotypes between healthy human individuals. Here immunoSEQ multiplex PCR was the method, and the copy in TCRdb shows in-frame clones only, minus some. The table records some 2,100,000 clones, roughly 95% of them present only once. The receptor was isolated from a man between 18 and 29 years old in good health. The sequenced sample consisted of naive CD4+ T cells sorted from blood. Subset: CD45RA+ positively selected. The rearrangement uses TRBV2 and TRBJ1-1; TRBD1 is a possible D gene (5 bases). The CDR3 DNA reads TGTGCCAGCAGCCGGAGACAGATCCGGAACACTGAAGCTTTCTTT. Translation: CASSRRQIRNTEAFF.